These 29 T cell receptor beta chains share one sample of origin, sequenced in a study of human versus mouse CDR3 diversity and MHC coevolution. The repertoire was sequenced with immunoSEQ multiplex PCR; TCRdb's copy has only in-frame clones and lacks some. The table lists about 60,000 clones, around 94% of them singletons. The material sequenced was naive CD4+ T cells from blood. The subset denotes: CD45RO-negative CD62L-positive naive CD4 T cells. Source of these receptors: a person aged 55 to 70 in good health.

This clone was counted a single time. The rearrangement uses TRBV18 and TRBJ1-2; a possible D gene is TRBD1 (6 bases). The CDR3 loop spans 14 amino acids. The V gene's germline CDR1 is KGHSH and CDR2 LQKENI. The V end lost 3 bases, the J end lost 8 bases, and 16 bases lay between the germline ends. The DNA for the CDR3 is TGTGCCAGCTCACCGTCGGGGGGCGCGTTCGGCTACACCTTC. Encoded protein: CASSPSGGAFGYTF. The full variable domain, rest sourced from reference TRBV18 and TRBJ1-2, is NAGVMQNPRHLVRRRGQEARLRCSPMKGHSHVYWYRQLPEEGLKFMVYLQKENIIDESGMPKERFSAEFPKEGPSILRIQQVVRGDSAAYFCASSPSGGAFGYTFGSGTRLTVV.

This clone was seen just once. The chain has TRBV11-3 and TRBJ2-2; D ambiguous. The CDR3 is 14 amino acids. Germline V gene sequence: CDR1 SGHNT, CDR2 YENEEA. The ends were cut back, 2 bases at V and 2 bases at J, with 6 bases in the middle. CDR3 amino acids: CASSLSSNTGELFF. CDR3 DNA: TGTGCCAGCAGCTTATCCAGTAACACCGGGGAGCTGTTTTTT.

The chain combines TRBV5-4 with TRBJ2-2; possibly TRBD1 for D (6 bases). The CDR3 runs to 15 residues. V dropped 1 base and J dropped 0 bases, with 7 bases sitting between them. Germline assignment: CDR1 SGHNT and CDR2 YYREEE (reference sequence). CDR3 DNA: TGTGCCAGCAGCTTGACAGGGACGAACACCGGGGAGCTGTTTTTT. Its protein is CASSLTGTNTGELFF.

V usage is TRBV30 and J usage is TRBJ2-5; D call uncertain. The CDR3 spans 11 residues. Germline V lookup: CDR1 GTSNPN, CDR2 SVGIG (reference sequence). V was pared by 2 bases and J by 5 bases, with 6 bases between. CDR3 loop: CAWSLRETQYF. The CDR3, as DNA: TGTGCCTGGAGTCTCCGGGAGACCCAGTACTTC.

V usage is TRBV4-1 and J usage is TRBJ2-2, with D uncertain. Trimming took 6 bases from V and 4 from J, leaving 18 bases between them. The CDR3 loop spans 16 amino acids. Looked up from germline, CDR1 is MGHRA and CDR2 is YSYEKL. The CDR3 nucleotides read TGCGCCAGCAGTTTCACAAGGAGAGGAGTCACCGGGGAGCTGTTTTTT. Protein: CASSFTRRGVTGELFF.

The J gene is TRBJ2-1, the V gene TRBV5-1, with D possibly being TRBD2 (6 bases). The germline gives CDR1 SGHRS, CDR2 YFSETQ. The CDR3 has 16 residues. V shed 0 bases and J shed 2 bases, with 12 bases lying between them. CDR3 sequence: CASSLAGTGTYNEQFF. CDR3 in DNA: TGCGCCAGCAGCTTGGCCGGGACTGGAACCTACAATGAGCAGTTCTTC.

V and J are TRBV5-8 and TRBJ2-1, with TRBD2 identical over 13 bases. The CDR3 spans 15 residues. CDR1 is SGHTS, CDR2 YDEGEE, per germline. The V and J ends lost 4 bases and 6 bases, in that order; junction bases with no gene match: 4. The CDR3 reads CASSPGLAGFNEQFF. The CDR3 DNA is TGTGCCAGCAGCCCGGGACTAGCGGGATTCAATGAGCAGTTCTTC.

This clone was counted once. The rearrangement joins TRBV5-4 to TRBJ1-6; 9 bases are shared with TRBD1. Trimming took 0 bases from V and 11 from J; bases not matched to a gene: 6. The CDR3 is 15 amino acids. The V gene's germline CDR1 is SGHNT and CDR2 YYREEE (reference sequence). The CDR3 is CASSLGGTGQAPLHF. Here the CDR3 DNA reads TGTGCCAGCAGCTTGGGTGGGACAGGGCAGGCACCCCTCCACTTT.

The chain uses TRBV19 and TRBJ1-1, with 12 bases aligning to TRBD1. J was trimmed by 9 bases and V by 4 bases; bases with no gene match: 18. Germline V gene data show CDR1 as LNHDA and CDR2 as SQIVND (reference sequence). CDR3 size: 18 residues. The CDR3 DNA reads TGTGCCAGTAGTACTCTTGCTGGGACAGGGGGCGCGGGGGGACAAGCTTTCTTT. It specifies CASSTLAGTGGAGGQAFF.

The chain recombines TRBV19 with TRBJ2-3; D unresolved. CDR3 length equals 12 residues. V lost 2 bases and J lost 5, with 5 bases in between. Germline V gene data show CDR1 as LNHDA and CDR2 as SQIVND (reference sequence). CDR3 sequence reads: CASSISVDTQYF. CDR3 DNA sequence: TGTGCCAGTAGTATATCGGTAGATACGCAGTATTTT.

The chain combines TRBV6-6 with TRBJ1-1; D gene unclear. The V gene lost 6 bases and the J gene lost 4 bases, with 15 bases spanning the gap. This CDR3 has 14 residues. CDR1 and CDR2 (germline): MNHNY, SVGAGI (reference sequence). This CDR3 is CASRYSQATTEAFF. CDR3 DNA sequence: TGTGCCAGCAGATATTCGCAGGCAACCACTGAAGCTTTCTTT.

J is TRBJ2-5 and V is TRBV21-1; the tabulated D call, TRBD1, remains unverified against the DNA. The end of the DNA is better explained by TRBJ2-7, so the J call may be wrong. TRBV21-1 is a pseudogene. CDR3 length equals 14 residues. The CDR3: CASVGYPRGYEQYF. The DNA for the CDR3 is TGTGCCAGCGTCGGGTATCCTAGGGGCTACGAGCAGTACTTC.

This clone was found a few times. This rearrangement joins TRBV5-4 to TRBJ1-4, with D unresolved. V was pared by 1 base and J by 7 bases, with 14 bases between. Germline V gene data show CDR1 as SGHNT and CDR2 as YYREEE (reference sequence). The length of the CDR3 is 15 residues. The CDR3 region has the DNA TGTGCCAGCAGCTTGACGGGTCCCAGTAGTGAAAAACTGTTTTTT. This sequence encodes CASSLTGPSSEKLFF.

The gene calls are TRBV19 and TRBJ2-7; 9 nucleotides match TRBD1. In germline, CDR1 is LNHDA, CDR2 SQIVND (reference sequence). The CDR3 covers 15 residues. The V segment lost 5 bases and the J segment 6 bases; nucleotides outside the gene matches: 11. The CDR3 reads CASSLRTGDTGEQYF. Here the CDR3 DNA reads TGTGCCAGTAGTCTGAGGACAGGGGATACCGGCGAGCAGTACTTC. Drawing the rest from reference TRBV19 and TRBJ2-7, the complete variable domain is DGGITQSPKYLFRKEGQNVTLSCEQNLNHDAMYWYRQDPGQGLRLIYYSQIVNDFQKGDIAEGYSVSREKKESFPLTVTSAQKNPTAFYLCASSLRTGDTGEQYFGPGTRLTVT.

J is TRBJ2-2 and V is TRBV18; TRBD2 matches at 7 bases. The CDR3 covers 16 residues. V trimming: 4 bases; J trimming: 5 bases; junction bases outside the gene matches: 10. Germline V lookup: CDR1 KGHSH, CDR2 LQKENI. The CDR3 is CASSRFRDYETGELFF. The CDR3 nucleotides read TGTGCCAGCTCACGATTCCGGGACTACGAAACCGGGGAGCTGTTTTTT.

The rearrangement uses TRBV7-2 and TRBJ2-1; D is possibly TRBD1 (6 bases). CDR1 is SGHTA and CDR2 is FQGNSA in the germline V gene. The CDR3 has 17 residues. V shed 1 base and J shed 6 bases, with 19 bases lying between them. The CDR3 is CASSLGSGGTISNEQFF. CDR3 nucleotide sequence: TGTGCCAGCAGCTTAGGTAGTGGGGGCACAATCTCCAATGAGCAGTTCTTC.

This clone has only one observation. This chain uses TRBV5-4 with TRBJ2-3; the D is unclear. Trimming cost V 6 bases and J 0 bases, with 11 bases left between them. Germline V CDR1 and CDR2: SGHNT, YYREEE (reference sequence). The CDR3 loop spans 14 amino acids. The CDR3: CASTWAPSTDTQYF. The CDR3 DNA reads TGTGCCAGCACCTGGGCCCCTAGCACAGATACGCAGTATTTT.

This clone was seen a single time. The chain couples TRBV23-1 to TRBJ1-3; possible D gene TRBD1, 6 bases. TRBV23-1 is filed as an ORF, its function uncertain. V lost 0 bases, J lost 0 bases, and 9 bases lay in between. The CDR3 sequence is 16 residues long. As DNA, the CDR3 is TGCGCCAGCAGTCAATCCGGGACACTCTCTGGAAACACCATATATTTT. Its translation: CASSQSGTLSGNTIYF.

This clone was counted between two and nine times. The chain recombines TRBV18 with TRBJ1-3; a weak D match, TRBD1 (5 bases). CDR1 is KGHSH and CDR2 is LQKENI in the germline V gene. V lost 2 bases and J 1 base, leaving 12 bases between the germline ends. The CDR3 has 16 residues. In DNA, the CDR3 is TGTGCCAGCTCACCATCGAGACAGACGTCTGGAAACACCATATATTTT. This translates into CASSPSRQTSGNTIYF.

The chain links TRBV6-5 to TRBJ1-1; D gene uncertain. The CDR3 sequence is 13 residues long. The germline V and J ends were trimmed by 8 bases and 0 bases, with 10 bases remaining between them. Germline CDR1 is MNHEY and CDR2 is SVGAGI. In DNA, the CDR3 is TGTGCCAGCGGAGTAGGCCTGAACACTGAAGCTTTCTTT. It yields the protein CASGVGLNTEAFF.

The chain combines TRBV19 with TRBJ1-5; D unresolved. Trimming took off 6 bases at V and 4 bases at J, with 13 bases between the two ends. The germline V gene encodes CDR1 LNHDA and CDR2 SQIVND (reference sequence). The CDR3 is 14 amino acids. The DNA of the CDR3 is TGTGCCAGTAGCCTCCTAACGGGGAATCAGCCCCAGCATTTT. It specifies CASSLLTGNQPQHF.

The chain joins TRBV9 to TRBJ2-3; TRBD2 agrees at 12 bases. CDR1 and CDR2 from the germline V gene are SGDLS and YYNGEE. This CDR3 comprises 15 residues. Losses at the gene ends were 2 bases for V and 5 bases for J; bases not matched to a gene: 3. This chain's CDR3 is CASSVLAGGQDTQYF. In DNA, the CDR3 is TGTGCCAGCAGCGTGCTAGCGGGAGGGCAAGATACGCAGTATTTT.

V and J are TRBV6-6 and TRBJ1-1; 7 bases line up with TRBD1. This CDR3 is 15 amino acids long. Germline CDR1 is MNHNY and CDR2 is SVGAGI (reference sequence). J was trimmed by 10 bases and V by 7 bases; bases with no gene match: 18. The CDR3 here is CASTRGGAGGERAFF. In DNA, the CDR3 is TGTGCCAGCACCCGGGGGGGGGCAGGGGGAGAGAGAGCTTTCTTT.

The DNA for the CDR3 is TGTGCCAGTAGTCAACAGGGTTACGAGCAGTACTTC. Translation: CASSQQGYEQYF. The chain uses TRBV19 and TRBJ2-7; D possibly corresponds to TRBD1 (6 bases). The germline V gene has CDR1 LNHDA and CDR2 SQIVND (reference sequence). The CDR3 has 12 residues. V lost 5 bases to trimming and J lost 4 bases, with 9 bases between them.

This sequence joins TRBV2 and TRBJ2-2; the D gene is possibly TRBD2 (5 bases). Trimming pared 0 bases from V and 0 bases from J, leaving 5 bases between. The V gene's germline CDR1 is SNHLY and CDR2 FYNNEI. The length of the CDR3 is 15 residues. The CDR3 sequence: CASSEAGANTGELFF. The CDR3 bases are TGTGCCAGCAGTGAAGCCGGGGCGAACACCGGGGAGCTGTTTTTT. Together with reference TRBV2 and TRBJ2-2, the CDR3 gives the full variable domain: EPEVTQTPSHQVTQMGQEVILRCVPISNHLYFYWYRQILGQKVEFLVSFYNNEISEKSEIFDDQFSVERPDGSNFTLKIRSTKLEDSAMYFCASSEAGANTGELFFGEGSRLTVL.

The chain is built from TRBV5-5 and TRBJ2-5; D is ambiguous. TRBJ2-7 explains the end of the DNA better; the J call may be wrong. The CDR3 length is 11 residues. Germline CDR1 reads SGHKS; CDR2 reads YYEKEE (reference sequence). DNA of the CDR3: TGTGCCAGCAGCTTGGAATACGAGCAGTACTTC. Its translation: CASSLEYEQYF.

J is TRBJ2-5 and V is TRBV9; 11 bases agree with TRBD2. The CDR3 is 16 residues long. V lost 4 bases, J lost 3 bases, and 8 bases stayed unmatched. Germline loops: CDR1 SGDLS, CDR2 YYNGEE. Here the CDR3 DNA reads TGTGCCAGCAGCATACAACCGGGACTAGCGGAAGAGACCCAGTACTTC. It translates to CASSIQPGLAEETQYF. The whole variable domain, remainder taken from reference TRBV9 and TRBJ2-5, is DSGVTQTPKHLITATGQRVTLRCSPRSGDLSVYWYQQSLDQGLQFLIQYYNGEERAKGNILERFSAQQFPDLHSELNLSSLELGDSALYFCASSIQPGLAEETQYFGPGTRLLVL.

This clone occurred once. V gene TRBV11-2 combines with J gene TRBJ1-2; 8 bases agree with TRBD1. Germline CDR1 and CDR2: SGHAT and FQNNGV. The V segment lost 0 bases and the J segment 8 bases; nucleotides outside the gene matches: 2. The CDR3 extends over 13 amino acids. The CDR3, as DNA: TGTGCCAGCAGCTTAGACCAGGGGGCAGGCTACACCTTC. It yields the protein CASSLDQGAGYTF.

The chain has TRBV6-1 and TRBJ2-1; 7 nucleotides line up with TRBD2. This CDR3 is built from 14 residues. The junction had 9 bases not matched to a gene; V was cut back by 4 bases and J by 9 bases. Germline values: CDR1 MNHNS, CDR2 SASEGT. CDR3 in amino acids: CASSVVEGGGEQFF. CDR3 DNA sequence: TGTGCCAGCAGTGTGGTGGAGGGCGGGGGTGAGCAGTTCTTC.